The sequence of this TCR beta chain was determined in a study of identical twins. TCRdb fed the 5' RACE reads into MiXCR, producing one record per CDR3 protein. The data show 450,000 to 650,000 distinct CDR3 sequences, with more than 9% seen just once and around 3.2% held by the top ten. This CDR3 contains 13 residues. Germline V gives CDR1 WNHNN, CDR2 SYGVQD (reference sequence). The V gene lost 3 bases and the J gene lost 6 bases, with 10 bases spanning the gap. The table lists this clonotype with many counts. This sample also appeared in a second study, on yellow fever vaccine responses in identical twins.

This TCR was recovered from a young woman in good health. V usage is TRBV10-1 and J usage is TRBJ2-3, with D unresolved. The sequenced sample consisted of PBMCs. The CDR3 spells CASSERSRDTQYF. The CDR3, as DNA: TGCGCCAGCAGTGAACGAAGTCGGGATACGCAGTATTTT.